Listed below are T cell receptor beta chains from one sample, sequenced in a study of identical twins. Using its own MiXCR run on the 5' RACE reads, TCRdb lists one record per CDR3 protein. The table has about 530,000 distinct CDR3 sequences, approximately 20% seen once. This sample also appeared in a second study, on yellow fever vaccine responses in identical twins.

Specimen: CD4+ T cells sorted from blood. The receptors were sampled from a woman aged 18-29 years in good health. Both conserved end residues are part of each CDR3. The D gene is left open where the match is weak. The listing skips clone size in some rows; elsewhere it reads once, few, many or a size class.

TRBV10-3	TRBD2	TRBJ2-1	-	TGTGCCATCAGTGAGTCCAGCGGGGTCTCTTTCAATGAGCAGTTCTTC	CAISESSGVSFNEQFF
TRBV29-1	TRBD2	TRBJ2-4	few	TGCAGCGTTGAGGGGGGGTTAGCCAAAAACATTCAGTACTTC	CSVEGGLAKNIQYF
TRBV12-3/TRBV12-4	-	TRBJ2-1	-	TGTGCCAGCAGCACCTTTGAGCAGTTCTTC	CASSTFEQFF
TRBV2	TRBD2	TRBJ2-1	-	TGTGCCAGCAGTGGGGGGGGTCCGTACAATGAGCAGTTCTTC	CASSGGGPYNEQFF
TRBV11-2	TRBD2	TRBJ2-2	-	TGTGCCAGCAGATCCGGGACTAGCGGGACCGGGGAGCTGTTTTTT	CASRSGTSGTGELFF
TRBV7-2	-	TRBJ2-1	-	TGTGCCAGCAGCTATCGGGGGGCTAGCGCTGCAAGTGAGCAGTTCTTC	CASSYRGASAASEQFF
TRBV5-1	-	TRBJ2-5	-	TGCGCCAGCACTTCACAGGGTTCAGAGACCCAGTACTTC	CASTSQGSETQYF
TRBV7-4	TRBD2	TRBJ2-2	-	TGTGCCAGCAGCCCTCCACCGGGACTAGCGGGAGGGAACACCGGGGAGCTGTTTTTT	CASSPPPGLAGGNTGELFF
TRBV5-1	TRBD1	TRBJ2-7	-	TGCGCCAGCAGCTCTACCCTGACAGGGACGGTCTACGAGCAGTACTTC	CASSSTLTGTVYEQYF
TRBV9	-	TRBJ2-6	-	TGTGCCAGCAGCACACTCTCCTCTGGGGCCAACGTCCTGACTTTC	CASSTLSSGANVLTF
TRBV20-1	-	TRBJ2-3	-	TGCAGTGCAGCACCTACCACAGATACGCAGTATTTT	CSAAPTTDTQYF
TRBV10-3	-	TRBJ2-2	-	TGTGCCACCCAGCCCTCGAACACCGGGGAGCTGTTTTTT	CATQPSNTGELFF
TRBV5-1	-	TRBJ1-1	many	TGCGCCAGCAGCTCTGGAGGGGGATTCGGCACTGAAGCTTTCTTT	CASSSGGGFGTEAFF
TRBV6-1	-	TRBJ2-1	few	TGTGCCAGCAGCCCCGGGACACCTCTGAACAATGAGCAGTTCTTC	CASSPGTPLNNEQFF
TRBV5-1	-	TRBJ1-3	-	TGCGCCAGCAGCTTGGGACTTATCTCTGGAAACACCATATATTTT	CASSLGLISGNTIYF
TRBV20-1	TRBD2	TRBJ2-3	many	TGCAGTGCTAGCGGTAGACTAGCGGGTGCCACAGATACGCAGTATTTT	CSASGRLAGATDTQYF
TRBV12-3/TRBV12-4	-	TRBJ2-1	few	TGTGCCAGCAGTTTGCTGACAGGAACCCTCTCCTACAATGAGCAGTTCTTC	CASSLLTGTLSYNEQFF
TRBV12-3/TRBV12-4	TRBD1	TRBJ1-1	-	TGTGCCAGCAGGTCAGGGGGCACTGAAGCTTTCTTT	CASRSGGTEAFF
TRBV7-9	-	TRBJ2-1	few	TGTGCCAGCAGCTTTAGGCCCTCTGTAACGAATGAGCAGTTCTTC	CASSFRPSVTNEQFF
TRBV29-1	TRBD2	TRBJ2-5	-	TGCAGCGTTGCGACCGGGGGGGGAGGGGAGACCCAGTACTTC	CSVATGGGGETQYF
TRBV7-9	TRBD1	TRBJ1-1	few	TGTGCCAGCAGCCCCAGGACAGGGTCGATGAACACTGAAGCTTTCTTT	CASSPRTGSMNTEAFF
TRBV2	TRBD2	TRBJ2-1	few	TGTGCCAGCAGAGGGACTAGCGGCTTGAATGAGCAGTTCTTC	CASRGTSGLNEQFF
TRBV20-1	TRBD2	TRBJ2-5	-	TGCAGTGCTCCTCCTACTAGCGGGAGGCCCGGGGAGACTCAGTACTTC	CSAPPTSGRPGETQYF
TRBV10-3	-	TRBJ2-3	-	TGTGCCATCATGGGACGCAGGGGGGGCGCAGATACGCAGTATTTT	CAIMGRRGGADTQYF
TRBV10-3	TRBD2	TRBJ2-1	-	TGTGCCATCAGTCCCCGTTCGGGTGCGGGAGGGAGTGACAATGAGCAGTTCTTC	CAISPRSGAGGSDNEQFF
TRBV28	-	TRBJ1-2	few	TGTGCCAGCAGTTTATCCCCCGGACACTATGGCTACACCTTC	CASSLSPGHYGYTF
TRBV20-1	-	TRBJ1-5	few	TGCAGTGCTAGAGTCGGGCAGGGAAGCAATCAGCCCCAGCATTTT	CSARVGQGSNQPQHF
TRBV20-1	-	TRBJ1-4	-	TGCAGTGCGGAACAGGGAAGGGTGAATGAAAAACTGTTTTTT	CSAEQGRVNEKLFF
TRBV27	-	TRBJ1-4	-	TGTGCCAGCCTTCTGGGGCGGGCACCCCCACAGAATGAAAAACTGTTTTTT	CASLLGRAPPQNEKLFF
TRBV10-3	TRBD1	TRBJ1-1	-	TGTGCCATCAGTGAGTCGCCAGGGGGCAGGACTGAAGCTTTCTTT	CAISESPGGRTEAFF
TRBV15	-	TRBJ2-6	-	TGTGCCACCAGCAGATTCAGGCCAGCGGGCTACTCTGGGGCCAACGTCCTGACTTTC	CATSRFRPAGYSGANVLTF
TRBV20-1	TRBD2	TRBJ2-6	-	TGCAGTGCTAGGACTAGCGGGAGGGCCTCTGGGGCCAACGTCCTGACTTTC	CSARTSGRASGANVLTF
TRBV5-5	TRBD2	TRBJ2-3	-	TGTGCCAGCGCAACCACTAGCGGGAACACAGATACGCAGTATTTT	CASATTSGNTDTQYF
TRBV20-1	-	TRBJ2-7	few	TGCAGTGCTAGAAGGCAACGCGAGCAGTACTTC	CSARRQREQYF
TRBV7-7	TRBD2	TRBJ2-2	-	TGTGCCAGCAGCCTGTGGGAGGGGACGAACACCGGGGAGCTGTTTTTT	CASSLWEGTNTGELFF
TRBV5-1	TRBD1	TRBJ1-1	-	TGCGCCAGCAGCTCGTCGGGACAGCCAGCTCCAATGAACACTGAAGCTTTCTTT	CASSSSGQPAPMNTEAFF
TRBV3-1	TRBD2	TRBJ2-1	few	TGTGCCAGCAGCCAAAAGACCGGGACTACCTACAATGAGCAGTTCTTC	CASSQKTGTTYNEQFF
TRBV20-1	TRBD2	TRBJ2-1	-	TGCAGTGCTGTTGACCGGACTAGCGGGAGATACAATGAGCAGTTCTTC	CSAVDRTSGRYNEQFF
TRBV7-8	TRBD1	TRBJ1-1	-	TGTGCCAGCAGCTCCTGGACAGGACTGAACACTGAAGCTTTCTTT	CASSSWTGLNTEAFF
TRBV5-6	TRBD1	TRBJ2-3	-	TGTGCCAGCAGCTTGGCCCCCCTATGGGACAGGGAGTTTCACACAGATACGCAGTATTTT	CASSLAPLWDREFHTDTQYF
TRBV12-3/TRBV12-4	TRBD2	TRBJ2-7	few	TGTGCCAGCAGTTTCCCTTCAGGACTAGCGGGATATCTTGGGGAGCAGTACTTC	CASSFPSGLAGYLGEQYF
TRBV12-3/TRBV12-4	-	TRBJ2-7	few	TGTGCCAGCAGTTTAGCAGCGACGATCTCCTACGAGCAGTACTTC	CASSLAATISYEQYF
TRBV12-3/TRBV12-4	-	TRBJ2-7	few	TGTGCCAGCAGGGGGGGCGGGGAGGAGAGCGAGCAGTACTTC	CASRGGGEESEQYF
TRBV7-8	TRBD2	TRBJ2-7	few	TGTGCCAGCAGCATCGGACTAGCGTACTCATACGAGCAGTACTTC	CASSIGLAYSYEQYF
TRBV11-2	-	TRBJ2-7	-	TGTGCCAGCAGAGGTCGGAGGGGCTCGTACGAGCAGTACTTC	CASRGRRGSYEQYF
TRBV20-1	-	TRBJ2-3	-	TGCAGTGCTAGAACCACAGATACGCAGTATTTT	CSARTTDTQYF
TRBV12-3/TRBV12-4	-	TRBJ1-2	-	TGTGCCAGCAGTTATTACAGGGAGAGCTATGGCTACACCTTC	CASSYYRESYGYTF
TRBV6-1	-	TRBJ2-2	few	TGTGCCAGCAGTGAACTGGGGGCTATGGCCGGGGAGCTGTTTTTT	CASSELGAMAGELFF
TRBV6-1	TRBD1	TRBJ2-1	few	TGTGCCAGCAGTCTCCTGGGGACAGTACCCAATGAGCAGTTCTTC	CASSLLGTVPNEQFF
TRBV5-5	TRBD1	TRBJ2-1	-	TGTGCCAGCAGCTTGGCCGCGATCCGGGACAGGGGCGGCAATGAGCAGTTCTTC	CASSLAAIRDRGGNEQFF
TRBV12-3/TRBV12-4	-	TRBJ1-1	-	TGTGCCAGCGCCCGGGGCGAGGGGGGAGCTTTCTTT	CASARGEGGAFF
TRBV9	-	TRBJ2-1	few	TGTGCCAGCAGCCCAAGTGGGGGGTCGGGAGTCTTGGTCAATGAGCAGTTCTTC	CASSPSGGSGVLVNEQFF
TRBV18	-	TRBJ1-1	-	TGTGCCAGCTCACTTCTCTCAGGTAGCATGAACACTGAAGCTTTCTTT	CASSLLSGSMNTEAFF
TRBV28	-	TRBJ1-1	-	TGTGCCAGCAGTTTACCAGGGCCGAACACTGAAGCTTTCTTT	CASSLPGPNTEAFF
TRBV2	TRBD2	TRBJ2-3	few	TGTGCCAGCACCCGGGGCGGGAGGGGTAACACAGATACGCAGTATTTT	CASTRGGRGNTDTQYF
TRBV20-1	TRBD1	TRBJ2-1	-	TGCAGTGCTAGAGATTACGGGACAGGAGATGTAATGAAGCAGTTCTTC	CSARDYGTGDVMKQFF
TRBV12-3/TRBV12-4	TRBD2	TRBJ2-3	-	TGTGCCAGCAGTCCCGGGACTAGCGGGAGGGCCACAGATACGCAGTATTTT	CASSPGTSGRATDTQYF
TRBV5-1	-	TRBJ2-3	-	TGCGCCAGCAGCTCAGCCGCTATATCGGGTAATACGCAGTATTTT	CASSSAAISGNTQYF
TRBV12-3/TRBV12-4	TRBD1	TRBJ1-1	-	TGTGCCAGCAGCTGGACAGGACCGAACACTGAAGCTTTCTTT	CASSWTGPNTEAFF